Below, 8 T cell receptor beta chains from the same sample are listed, as sequenced in a study of blood T cell repertoires in COVID-19. Libraries were prepared by immunoSEQ multiplex PCR; TCRdb keeps only in-frame clonotypes and omits some of them. This table holds 90,000 to 100,000 clones, around 82% found once. Specimen: peripheral blood. The receptors originated from a man in his 70s with active or convalescent COVID-19.

This clone was seen ten or more times. This rearrangement joins TRBV4-2 to TRBJ1-2; D perhaps matches TRBD1 (6 bases). The germline V and J ends were trimmed by 2 bases and 4 bases, with 11 bases remaining between them. CDR1 and CDR2 (germline): LGHNA, YNFKEQ. The CDR3 spans 14 residues. The CDR3, as DNA: TGTGCCAGCAGCCAAACAGGGCCGATCTATGGCTACACCTTC. This gives the protein CASSQTGPIYGYTF.

A few counts support this clone. The chain employs TRBV6-1 and TRBJ2-5; TRBD2 matches 9 bases. Trimming removed 3 bases from V and 2 bases from J; junction bases left unmatched: 13. The germline gives CDR1 MNHNS, CDR2 SASEGT. This CDR3 has 18 residues. CDR3 coding DNA: TGTGCCAGCAGTGACCCTAGCGGGGTACCTTGGGGGCAAGAGACCCAGTACTTC. This gives the protein CASSDPSGVPWGQETQYF.

In its sample, this clone was seen a few times. J is TRBJ2-7 and V is TRBV7-3; D remains unclear. The germline CDR1 and CDR2 sequences are SGHTA and FQGTGA. With 2 bases removed from V and 0 bases from J, the gap between germline ends came to 8 bases. This CDR3 has 14 amino acids. In DNA, the CDR3 is TGTGCCAGCAGCTTATACCCGGGCTCCTACGAGCAGTACTTC. As protein: CASSLYPGSYEQYF.

This chain joins TRBV27 and TRBJ1-1; 7 bases agree with TRBD1. The CDR3 is made up of 14 amino acids. Trimming cost V 4 bases and J 1 base; bases outside gene matches: 3. CDR1 and CDR2 from the germline V gene are MNHEY and SMNVEV (reference sequence). This CDR3 reads CASSSHRGNTEAFF. The DNA for the CDR3 is TGTGCCAGCAGTTCACACAGGGGGAACACTGAAGCTTTCTTT.

This clone was counted a few times. The chain recombines TRBV19 with TRBJ1-5; no clear D. Germline CDR1 reads LNHDA; CDR2 reads SQIVND (reference sequence). The V end was cut by 5 bases, the J end by 2 bases, with 19 bases between. CDR3 length: 17 residues. The CDR3 spells CASSPPLRDWGNQPQHF. Here the CDR3 DNA reads TGTGCCAGTAGTCCACCGTTGAGGGATTGGGGCAATCAGCCCCAGCATTTT.

The V call is TRBV6-6, the J call TRBJ2-5; TRBD2 aligns across 7 bases. The CDR3 runs to 13 residues. Germline V gene lookup returns CDR1 MNHNY and CDR2 SVGAGI (reference sequence). V lost 5 bases, J lost 9 bases, and 9 bases stayed unmatched. The CDR3 spells CASSPPPSGAQYF. In DNA, the CDR3 is TGTGCCAGCAGTCCCCCCCCGAGCGGGGCCCAGTACTTC.

This clone was observed a single time. The J gene is TRBJ1-3, the V gene TRBV2, with a possible D match to TRBD1 (5 bases). Per the germline V gene, CDR1 is SNHLY and CDR2 is FYNNEI. The CDR3 contains 17 residues. Between the trimmed V and J ends, which lost 1 base and 0 bases, there was a span of 13 bases. Written as DNA, the CDR3 is TGTGCCAGCAGTGAAGTCTGGGGGGGAAGCTCTGGAAACACCATATATTTT. It codes for CASSEVWGGSSGNTIYF.

This clone was recorded once. This rearrangement joins TRBV6-1 to TRBJ2-5; 10 positions agree with TRBD1. The germline CDR1 and CDR2 sequences are MNHNS and SASEGT. There are 15 residues in the CDR3. V was clipped by 3 bases and J by 5 bases; unmatched bases: 6. The CDR3 DNA is TGTGCCAGCAGTGACCCAGACAGGGGGCTGGAGACCCAGTACTTC. Amino acids: CASSDPDRGLETQYF.